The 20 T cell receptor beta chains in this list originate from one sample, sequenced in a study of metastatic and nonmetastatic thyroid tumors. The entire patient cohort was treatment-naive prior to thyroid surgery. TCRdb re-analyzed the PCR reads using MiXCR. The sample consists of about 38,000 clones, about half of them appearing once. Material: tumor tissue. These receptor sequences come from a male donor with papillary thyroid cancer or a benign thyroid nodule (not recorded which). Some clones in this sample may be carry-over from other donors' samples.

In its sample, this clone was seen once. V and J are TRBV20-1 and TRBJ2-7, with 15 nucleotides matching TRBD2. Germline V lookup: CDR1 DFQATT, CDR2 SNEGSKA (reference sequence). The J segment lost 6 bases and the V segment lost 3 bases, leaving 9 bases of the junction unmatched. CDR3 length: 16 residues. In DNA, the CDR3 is TGCAGTGCTAGTTCCTGGGGACTAGCGGGAGGAGTCGAGCAGTACTTC. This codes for CSASSWGLAGGVEQYF.

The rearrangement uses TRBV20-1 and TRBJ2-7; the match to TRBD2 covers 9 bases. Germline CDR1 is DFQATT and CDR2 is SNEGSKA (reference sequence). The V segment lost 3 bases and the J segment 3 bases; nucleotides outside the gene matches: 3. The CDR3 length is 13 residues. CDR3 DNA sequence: TGCAGTGCTAGTGGGACTAGCTTCTACGAGCAGTACTTC. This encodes CSASGTSFYEQYF.

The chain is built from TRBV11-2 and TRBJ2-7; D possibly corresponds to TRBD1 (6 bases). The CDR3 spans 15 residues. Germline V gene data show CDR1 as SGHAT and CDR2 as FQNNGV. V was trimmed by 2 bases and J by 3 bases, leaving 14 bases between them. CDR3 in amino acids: CASSLSQGRGYEQYF. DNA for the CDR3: TGTGCCAGCAGCTTAAGCCAGGGGCGAGGCTACGAGCAGTACTTC.

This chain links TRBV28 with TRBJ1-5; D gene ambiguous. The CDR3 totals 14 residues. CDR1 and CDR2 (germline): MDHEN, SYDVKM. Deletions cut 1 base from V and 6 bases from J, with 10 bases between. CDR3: CASSLYRVGQPQHF. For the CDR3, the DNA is TGTGCCAGCAGTTTATATCGGGTAGGTCAGCCCCAGCATTTT.

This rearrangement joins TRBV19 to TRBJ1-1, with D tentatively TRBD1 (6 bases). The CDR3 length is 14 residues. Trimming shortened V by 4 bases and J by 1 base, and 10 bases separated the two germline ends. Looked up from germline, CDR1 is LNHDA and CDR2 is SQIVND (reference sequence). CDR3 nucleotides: TGTGCCAGTAGTACAGGGGCCCAGAACACTGAAGCTTTCTTT. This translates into CASSTGAQNTEAFF.

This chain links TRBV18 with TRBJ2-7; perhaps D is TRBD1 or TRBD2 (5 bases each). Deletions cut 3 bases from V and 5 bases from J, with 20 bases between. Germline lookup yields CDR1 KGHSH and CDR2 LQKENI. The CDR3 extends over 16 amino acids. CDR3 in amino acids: CASSPDWTQSIHEQYF. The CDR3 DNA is TGTGCCAGCTCACCGGACTGGACACAGAGCATCCACGAGCAGTACTTC.

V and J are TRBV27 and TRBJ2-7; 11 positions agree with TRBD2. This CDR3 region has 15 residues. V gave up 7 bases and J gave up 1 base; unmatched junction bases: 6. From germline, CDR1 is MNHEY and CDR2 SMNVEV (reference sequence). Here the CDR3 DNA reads TGTGCCAGCATGGGTATAGCGGGAGGGTCCTACGAGCAGTACTTC. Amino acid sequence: CASMGIAGGSYEQYF.

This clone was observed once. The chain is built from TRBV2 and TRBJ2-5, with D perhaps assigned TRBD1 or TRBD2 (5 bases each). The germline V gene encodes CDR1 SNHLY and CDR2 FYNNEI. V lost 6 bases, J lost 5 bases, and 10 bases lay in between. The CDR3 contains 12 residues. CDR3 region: CASRTEGETQYF. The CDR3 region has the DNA TGTGCCAGCAGGACCGAGGGGGAGACCCAGTACTTC.

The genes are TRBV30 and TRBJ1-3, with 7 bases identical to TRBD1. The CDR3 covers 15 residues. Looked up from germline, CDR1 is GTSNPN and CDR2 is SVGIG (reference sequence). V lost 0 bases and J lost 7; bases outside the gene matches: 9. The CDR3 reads CAWSVPTARGNTIYF. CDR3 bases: TGTGCCTGGAGTGTACCCACGGCCAGGGGGAACACCATATATTTT.

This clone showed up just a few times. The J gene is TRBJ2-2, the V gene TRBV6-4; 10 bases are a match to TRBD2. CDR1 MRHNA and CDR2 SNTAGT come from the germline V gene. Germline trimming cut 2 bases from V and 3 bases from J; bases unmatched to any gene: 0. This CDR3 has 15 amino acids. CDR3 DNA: TGTGCCAGCAGTGACGGGACTAGCGACACCGGGGAGCTGTTTTTT. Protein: CASSDGTSDTGELFF.

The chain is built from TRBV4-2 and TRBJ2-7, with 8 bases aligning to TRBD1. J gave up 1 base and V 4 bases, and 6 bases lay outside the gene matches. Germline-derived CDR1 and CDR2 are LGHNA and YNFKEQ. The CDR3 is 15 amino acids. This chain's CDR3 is CASSPFGQGSYEQYF. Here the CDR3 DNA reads TGTGCCAGCAGCCCTTTTGGACAGGGATCCTACGAGCAGTACTTC.

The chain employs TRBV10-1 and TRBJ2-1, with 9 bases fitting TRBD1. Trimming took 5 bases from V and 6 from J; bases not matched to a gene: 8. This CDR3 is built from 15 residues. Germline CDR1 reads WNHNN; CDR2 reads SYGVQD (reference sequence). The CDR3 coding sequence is TGCGCCAGCAGTCCTCTAGGACAGGGGTCCAATGAGCAGTTCTTC. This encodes CASSPLGQGSNEQFF.

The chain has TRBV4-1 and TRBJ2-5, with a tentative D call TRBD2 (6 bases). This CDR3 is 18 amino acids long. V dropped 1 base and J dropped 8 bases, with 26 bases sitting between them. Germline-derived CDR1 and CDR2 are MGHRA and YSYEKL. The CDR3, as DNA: TGCGCCAGCAGCCAAGCCCTAATGGCTAGCGTGAGGGTAGATACCCAGTACTTC. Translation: CASSQALMASVRVDTQYF.

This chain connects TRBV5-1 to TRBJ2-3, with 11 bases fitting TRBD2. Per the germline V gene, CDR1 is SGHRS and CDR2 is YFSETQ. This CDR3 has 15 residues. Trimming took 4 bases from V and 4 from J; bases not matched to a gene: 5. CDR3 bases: TGCGCCAGCAGCATTCTAGCGGGAGGCTCAGATACGCAGTATTTT. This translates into CASSILAGGSDTQYF.

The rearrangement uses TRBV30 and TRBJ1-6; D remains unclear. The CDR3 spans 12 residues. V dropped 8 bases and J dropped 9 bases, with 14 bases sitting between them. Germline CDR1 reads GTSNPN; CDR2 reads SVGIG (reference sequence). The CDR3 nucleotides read TGTGCCCTCTCCCTCGCGGGTTCACCCCTCCACTTT. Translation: CALSLAGSPLHF.

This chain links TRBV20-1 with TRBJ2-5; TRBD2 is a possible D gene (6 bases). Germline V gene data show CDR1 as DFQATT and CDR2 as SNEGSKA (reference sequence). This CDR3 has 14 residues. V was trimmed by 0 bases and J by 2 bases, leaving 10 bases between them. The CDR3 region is CSARDGTPQETQYF. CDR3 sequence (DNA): TGCAGTGCTAGAGACGGGACTCCACAAGAGACCCAGTACTTC.

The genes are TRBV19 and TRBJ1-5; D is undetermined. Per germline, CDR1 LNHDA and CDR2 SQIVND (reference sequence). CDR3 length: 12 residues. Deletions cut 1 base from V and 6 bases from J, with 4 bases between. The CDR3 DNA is TGTGCCAGTAGTATAGTTCGTCAGCCCCAGCATTTT. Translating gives CASSIVRQPQHF.

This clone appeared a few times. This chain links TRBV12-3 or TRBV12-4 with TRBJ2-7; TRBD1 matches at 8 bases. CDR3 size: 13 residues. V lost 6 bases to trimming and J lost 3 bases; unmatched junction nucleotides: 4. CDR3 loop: CASRNRGSYEQYF. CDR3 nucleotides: TGTGCCAGCAGGAACAGGGGGAGCTACGAGCAGTACTTC.

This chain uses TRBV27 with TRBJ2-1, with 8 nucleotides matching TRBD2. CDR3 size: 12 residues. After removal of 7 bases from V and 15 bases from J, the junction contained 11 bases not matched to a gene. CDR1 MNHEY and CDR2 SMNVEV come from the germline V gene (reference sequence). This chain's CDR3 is CASTPDPGGRFF. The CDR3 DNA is TGTGCCAGCACTCCCGACCCGGGGGGGCGGTTCTTC.

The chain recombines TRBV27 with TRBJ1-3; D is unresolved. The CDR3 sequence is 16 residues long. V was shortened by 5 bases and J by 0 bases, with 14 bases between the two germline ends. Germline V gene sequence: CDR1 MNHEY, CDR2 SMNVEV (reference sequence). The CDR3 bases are TGTGCCAGCAGTCCACGCTCTAGGAGCTCTGGAAACACCATATATTTT. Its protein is CASSPRSRSSGNTIYF.